This T cell receptor (beta chain) was sequenced for a study of cytomegalovirus exposure and HLA in healthy donors. 60 Vbeta and 13 Jbeta primers were used in PCR. Data came from immunoSEQ multiplex PCR; TCRdb stores just in-frame clones and leaves some out. The sample has about 110,000 clones, less than 85% seen once. V was shortened by 2 bases and J by 3 bases, with 9 bases between the two germline ends. The CDR3 consists of 14 residues. Germline V lookup: CDR1 MNHNY, CDR2 SVGAGI (reference sequence). This clone was seen just once. This receptor was obtained from a man younger than 30 in good health and CMV-seronegative. The chain employs TRBV6-6 and TRBJ2-3; perhaps TRBD1 as D (5 bases). Specimen: PBMCs. CDR3: CASSYVTVTDTQYF. The CDR3 DNA reads as TGTGCCAGCAGTTACGTGACAGTGACAGATACGCAGTATTTT.